This record concerns one TCR beta chain sequence. This sample was included in a study of T cell changes during pregnancy in multiple sclerosis. Sequencing used immunoSEQ multiplex PCR; TCRdb keeps in-frame clones, though not all of them. The sample consists of 45,000 or so clones, about nine tenths of them appearing once. The V end was cut by 0 bases, the J end by 3 bases, with 8 bases between. CDR3 length: 15 residues. Per the germline V gene, CDR1 is PRHDT and CDR2 is FYEKMQ (reference sequence). This chain uses TRBV13 with TRBJ2-2; a possible D gene is TRBD2 (5 bases). This TCR was recovered from a female donor with multiple sclerosis, enrolled in a pregnancy study. The starting material was CD8+ T cells from peripheral blood mononuclear cells, obtained after pregnancy. CDR3 DNA sequence: TGTGCCAGCAGCTTAGGGGGAGTCGACACCGGGGAGCTGTTTTTT. Translating it yields CASSLGGVDTGELFF.